These 16 T cell receptor beta chains originate from one sample sequenced in a study of resident and recirculating memory T cells in vitiligo listed by TCRdb under 2018. Library construction relied on the immunoSEQ multiplex PCR assay. TCRdb carries this immuneACCESS record with in-frame sequences only. Its versions omit some clonotypes, under half of them owing to an unresolved V gene in the studies checked, with the rest unexplained. This sample comprises approximately 69,000 clones, approximately 93% of them detected only once. The ten biggest clones cover around 4.9% of the sample. The specimen sequenced was blood. All receptors derive from a male donor with vitiligo.

This chain connects TRBV19 to TRBJ1-5; tentative D call: TRBD1 (5 bases). There are 15 residues in the CDR3. Trimming shortened V by 8 bases and J by 0 bases, and 14 bases separated the two germline ends. The germline V gene has CDR1 LNHDA and CDR2 SQIVND (reference sequence). CDR3 nucleotides: TGTGCCAGTCTAGAGACAGTTTATAGCAATCAGCCCCAGCATTTT. As protein: CASLETVYSNQPQHF. Together with reference TRBV19 and TRBJ1-5, the CDR3 gives the full variable domain: DGGITQSPKYLFRKEGQNVTLSCEQNLNHDAMYWYRQDPGQGLRLIYYSQIVNDFQKGDIAEGYSVSREKKESFPLTVTSAQKNPTAFYLCASLETVYSNQPQHFGDGTRLSIL.

The V gene is TRBV28, the J gene TRBJ1-4; TRBD1 is a possible D gene (6 bases). Trimming stripped 5 bases from V and 8 bases from J, with 15 bases between. Germline V gives CDR1 MDHEN, CDR2 SYDVKM. The CDR3 runs 14 residues. The CDR3 bases are TGTGCCAGCAGTGCAGGGGCGGTTGGCGAAAAACTGTTTTTT. Protein product: CASSAGAVGEKLFF.

The CDR3 DNA is TGTGCCAGTAGTCCCGGGAGACCTTTAACCCTCCACTTT. It specifies CASSPGRPLTLHF. V gene TRBV19 combines with J gene TRBJ1-6, with D unclear. This CDR3 region has 13 residues. The V gene's germline CDR1 is LNHDA and CDR2 SQIVND (reference sequence). Trimming left V 5 bases short and J 14 bases short, with 16 bases between.

V is TRBV4-3 and J is TRBJ2-1; 8 bases line up with TRBD2. The junction had 7 bases not matched to a gene; V was cut back by 2 bases and J by 1 base. CDR3 length: 17 residues. CDR1 LGHNA and CDR2 YSLEER come from the germline V gene. The CDR3 DNA reads as TGCGCCAGCAGCCAATCACGTAGCGGGGTTTCCTACAATGAGCAGTTCTTC. This encodes CASSQSRSGVSYNEQFF.

The chain links TRBV27 to TRBJ2-1; TRBD1 matches at 7 bases. The V gene end was trimmed by 8 bases and the J gene end by 3 bases; junction bases not matched to a gene: 10. CDR1 and CDR2 from the germline V gene are MNHEY and SMNVEV (reference sequence). This CDR3 region has 15 residues. The CDR3 DNA reads TGTGCCAGCGGGATCCCGGGACAGAGCTACAATGAGCAGTTCTTC. Translating it yields CASGIPGQSYNEQFF.

The V call is TRBV5-4, the J call TRBJ2-3; TRBD2 is a possible D gene (6 bases). Trimming removed 1 base at V and 0 bases at J, with 12 bases between. CDR3 length: 16 amino acids. The V gene's germline CDR1 is SGHNT and CDR2 YYREEE (reference sequence). The CDR3 bases are TGTGCCAGCAGCTTGTATCTCGCGGGGAGCACAGATACGCAGTATTTT. Residues: CASSLYLAGSTDTQYF.

This clone was seen a few times. The chain links TRBV4-3 to TRBJ2-3; TRBD1 matches 10 bases. V was pared by 1 base and J by 4 bases, with 2 bases of the junction left unmatched. The CDR3 is made up of 15 amino acids. Germline V gene data show CDR1 as LGHNA and CDR2 as YSLEER. CDR3 amino acids: CASSQGQGAPDTQYF. The CDR3 region has the DNA TGCGCCAGCAGCCAAGGACAGGGGGCTCCAGATACGCAGTATTTT.

V and J are TRBV6-4 and TRBJ2-5; D call uncertain. Per the germline V gene, CDR1 is MRHNA and CDR2 is SNTAGT. This CDR3 spans 13 amino acids. Trimming removed 2 bases at V and 5 bases at J, with 9 bases between. The CDR3 here is CASSDGPGETQYF. The CDR3 nucleotides are TGTGCCAGCAGTGACGGGCCAGGCGAGACCCAGTACTTC.

This clone was seen many times. The J gene is TRBJ1-2, the V gene TRBV5-1; D gene unclear. Germline lookup yields CDR1 SGHRS and CDR2 YFSETQ. There are 16 residues in the CDR3. V lost 0 bases, J lost 0 bases, and 12 bases lay in between. CDR3 amino acids: CASSLAWSPANYGYTF. The CDR3 bases are TGCGCCAGCAGCTTGGCTTGGAGCCCAGCTAACTATGGCTACACCTTC.

The chain has TRBV19 and TRBJ2-5; TRBD2 is a possible D gene (5 bases). The germline V and J ends were trimmed by 6 bases and 4 bases, with 15 bases remaining between them. The CDR3 consists of 14 residues. Germline V gives CDR1 LNHDA, CDR2 SQIVND (reference sequence). The CDR3 spells CASSLRIGGETQYF. In DNA form, the CDR3 reads TGTGCCAGTAGCCTAAGGATAGGAGGAGAGACCCAGTACTTC.

V usage is TRBV6-5 and J usage is TRBJ1-2; 9 nucleotides align to TRBD1. This CDR3 contains 14 residues. After removal of 4 bases from V and 4 bases from J, the junction contained 4 bases not matched to a gene. Germline CDR1 MNHEY, CDR2 SVGAGI. The CDR3 DNA is TGTGCCAGCAGTTCGGGACAGGGAACCTATGGCTACACCTTC. Encoded protein: CASSSGQGTYGYTF.

This clone was recorded once. The CDR3 loop reads CASSPRQAWSEQYF. CDR3 nucleotides: TGTGCCAGCAGCCCCCGACAAGCTTGGTCCGAGCAGTACTTC. The chain recombines TRBV5-6 with TRBJ2-7; D is ambiguous. Trimming shortened V by 4 bases and J by 6 bases, and 17 bases separated the two germline ends. In germline, CDR1 is SGHDT, CDR2 YYEEEE. The CDR3 has 14 amino acids.

The chain carries TRBV5-5 and TRBJ2-2, with TRBD2 identical over 7 bases. In germline, CDR1 is SGHKS, CDR2 YYEKEE (reference sequence). CDR3 length: 17 amino acids. Trimming removed 4 bases from V and 1 base from J; junction bases left unmatched: 10. The CDR3 DNA reads as TGTGCCAGCAGCCCCTCCCCCCAGCGGGGGAACACCGGGGAGCTGTTTTTT. Amino acid sequence: CASSPSPQRGNTGELFF. Looking up the rest from reference TRBV5-5 and TRBJ2-2 gives the full variable domain: DAGVTQSPTHLIKTRGQQVTLRCSPISGHKSVSWYQQVLGQGPQFIFQYYEKEERGRGNFPDRFSARQFPNYSSELNVNALLLGDSALYLCASSPSPQRGNTGELFFGEGSRLTVL.

The gene calls are TRBV5-1 and TRBJ1-2; 9 nucleotides match TRBD1. The CDR3 is 17 residues long. Germline loops: CDR1 SGHRS, CDR2 YFSETQ. The V gene end was trimmed by 4 bases and the J gene end by 6 bases; junction bases not matched to a gene: 16. DNA of the CDR3: TGCGCCAGCAGCCTAGGGACAGGGCATTCTCGGAGGGATGGCTACACCTTC. It yields the protein CASSLGTGHSRRDGYTF.

The V gene is TRBV12-5, the J gene TRBJ1-3, with 7 positions matching TRBD1. The CDR3 is 13 amino acids. Germline V CDR1 and CDR2: LGHNT, FRNRAP. After removal of 5 bases from V and 7 bases from J, the junction contained 5 bases not matched to a gene. Here the CDR3 reads CASGAQGINTIYF. CDR3 coding DNA: TGTGCTAGTGGTGCACAGGGGATCAACACCATATATTTT.

Written as DNA, the CDR3 is TGTGCCAGCAGCAACGACGGGGACAGACCTTTTAATTCACCCCTCCACTTT. This translates into CASSNDGDRPFNSPLHF. V and J are TRBV11-2 and TRBJ1-6, with 7 bases lining up with TRBD1. This CDR3 is 17 amino acids long. Germline V CDR1 and CDR2: SGHAT, FQNNGV. J lost 6 bases, V lost 5 bases, and 13 bases had no gene match.